A single sample is the source of the 26 T cell receptor beta chains below, sequenced in a study of CD8 T cells in ankylosing spondylitis (dated by TCRdb to about 2017). The library relied on 5' RACE. The instrument given in TCRdb is Illumina HiSeq 2500. TCRdb redid the processing of the public reads, applying fastp at Q25 and MiXCR, and retained in-frame beta chains. Duplicate CDR3 protein sequences are folded into a single record with the most common DNA and genes. Within this sample are 200,000 to 300,000 distinct CDR3 sequences, with roughly a tenth of them counted one time only. The ten biggest clones cover around 3% of the sample. Sequencing was carried out using blood, either unsorted or a sorted T cell fraction (not recorded which). All receptors derive from a male donor with ankylosing spondylitis or in good health (not recorded which).

Ten or more counts support this clonotype. The rearrangement joins TRBV5-1 to TRBJ2-3, with D uncertain. The germline V and J ends were trimmed by 8 bases and 3 bases, with 13 bases remaining between them. In germline, CDR1 is SGHRS, CDR2 YFSETQ. The CDR3 consists of 13 residues. The CDR3 DNA sequence: TGCGCCAGTAGGCTTCAGGATACAGATACGCAGTATTTT. Translation gives CASRLQDTDTQYF.

This clonotype has ten or more counts. The chain joins TRBV6-1 to TRBJ2-6, with 13 bases aligning to TRBD2. This CDR3 is 17 amino acids long. V lost 3 bases and J lost 1; bases outside the gene matches: 0. Germline V gives CDR1 MNHNS, CDR2 SASEGT. CDR3 amino acids: CASSETSGRSGANVLTF. The CDR3 nucleotides are TGTGCCAGCAGTGAGACTAGCGGGAGGTCTGGGGCCAACGTCCTGACTTTC.

This clonotype was counted ten times or more. The chain couples TRBV29-1 to TRBJ2-5; TRBD2 agrees at 8 bases. The V segment lost 7 bases and the J segment 5 bases; nucleotides outside the gene matches: 3. Germline CDR1 reads SQVTM; CDR2 reads ANQGSEA. This CDR3 spans 11 amino acids. CDR3 loop: CSGGGWETQYF. Here the CDR3 DNA reads TGCAGCGGCGGGGGGTGGGAGACCCAGTACTTC.

This clonotype appeared many times. The chain joins TRBV15 to TRBJ1-4; D gene uncertain. Germline CDR1 reads LNHNV; CDR2 reads YYDKDF (reference sequence). The CDR3 runs to 14 residues. Trimming pared 3 bases from V and 7 bases from J, leaving 12 bases between. This CDR3 is CATSRSYTGEKLFF. CDR3 sequence (DNA): TGTGCCACCAGCAGGTCCTACACGGGTGAAAAACTGTTTTTT.

This clonotype was observed a handful of times. This rearrangement joins TRBV6-5 to TRBJ2-6, with D possibly TRBD2 on 6 matching bases. The length of the CDR3 is 17 residues. CDR1 and CDR2 from the germline V gene are MNHEY and SVGAGI. Trimming took 4 bases from V and 0 from J, leaving 13 bases between them. This chain's CDR3 is CASSSGGVTSGANVLTF. Here the CDR3 DNA reads TGTGCCAGCAGTTCAGGAGGGGTAACCTCTGGGGCCAACGTCCTGACTTTC.

At least ten counts were recorded for this clonotype. V and J are TRBV4-2 and TRBJ1-2; a possible D gene is TRBD1 (5 bases). The V end was cut by 0 bases, the J end by 5 bases, with 13 bases between. The CDR3 has 15 amino acids. Germline assignment: CDR1 LGHNA and CDR2 YNFKEQ. CDR3 in DNA: TGTGCCAGCAGCCAAGATCTAGCGGGACCTTATGGCTACACCTTC. Protein sequence: CASSQDLAGPYGYTF.

In this sample, this clonotype turned up many times. The gene calls are TRBV3-1 and TRBJ2-1, with D possibly matching TRBD2 (6 bases). This CDR3 has 16 residues. The V gene lost 4 bases and the J gene lost 7 bases, with 20 bases spanning the gap. Germline CDR1 LGHDT, CDR2 YNNKEL (reference sequence). The CDR3 sequence is CASSPPKGHGGNEQFF. The CDR3 nucleotides are TGTGCCAGCAGCCCGCCCAAGGGCCATGGGGGGAATGAGCAGTTCTTC.

In its sample, this clonotype was seen many times. The chain joins TRBV12-3 or TRBV12-4 to TRBJ2-3; TRBD1 matches 7 bases. V shed 3 bases, J shed 2 bases, and the junction held 11 bases outside the gene matches. The CDR3 has 17 residues. CDR3 DNA: TGTGCCAGCAGTTTCCCCACTTCAGGGGGTCCCACAGATACGCAGTATTTT. Encoded protein: CASSFPTSGGPTDTQYF.

Ten or more counts support this clonotype. The chain has TRBV3-1 and TRBJ2-5; 8 bases match TRBD1. Germline-derived CDR1 and CDR2 are LGHDT and YNNKEL (reference sequence). This CDR3 comprises 15 residues. Losses at the gene ends were 1 base for V and 7 bases for J; bases not matched to a gene: 8. This CDR3 is CASSQGSPGTGTQYF. The CDR3 region has the DNA TGTGCCAGCAGCCAAGGAAGTCCCGGGACAGGGACCCAGTACTTC.

This clonotype has at least ten counts. The chain is built from TRBV6-1 and TRBJ2-2; D might be TRBD2 (5 bases). The CDR3 spans 16 residues. Germline CDR1 reads MNHNS; CDR2 reads SASEGT. Trimming stripped 9 bases from V and 3 bases from J, with 20 bases between. The CDR3 here is CAREELAGEYTGELFF. The CDR3 DNA is TGTGCCAGGGAGGAATTAGCCGGGGAGTACACCGGGGAGCTGTTTTTT.

At least ten counts were recorded for this clonotype. The chain couples TRBV12-3 or TRBV12-4 to TRBJ2-7; TRBD2 is a possible D gene (5 bases). The CDR3 loop spans 11 amino acids. V lost 4 bases, J lost 7 bases, and 8 bases lay in between. The CDR3 is CASSSTGEQYF. CDR3 bases: TGTGCCAGCAGTTCCACGGGGGAGCAGTACTTC.

The rearrangement joins TRBV7-8 to TRBJ1-5; possible D gene TRBD1, 5 bases. From germline, CDR1 is SGHVS and CDR2 FQNEAQ. This CDR3 has 16 residues. V lost 1 base and J 3 bases, leaving 13 bases between the germline ends. The DNA for the CDR3 is TGTGCCAGCAGCTTAGTACGGGGCCTCCTCAATCAGCCCCAGCATTTT. Protein sequence: CASSLVRGLLNQPQHF.

This clonotype was counted ten times or more. The rearrangement links TRBV28 to TRBJ2-1; possibly TRBD2 for D (6 bases). The V end was cut by 1 base, the J end by 11 bases, with 15 bases between. Germline lookup yields CDR1 MDHEN and CDR2 SYDVKM. The CDR3 runs 14 residues. This CDR3 reads CASSLSGTGVKQFF. DNA for the CDR3: TGTGCCAGCAGTTTATCCGGGACTGGTGTGAAGCAGTTCTTC.

This clonotype was observed many times. The chain joins TRBV9 to TRBJ2-3, with a possible D match to TRBD1 (6 bases). CDR3 length: 14 amino acids. V shed 2 bases and J shed 1 base, with 8 bases lying between them. Germline V gives CDR1 SGDLS, CDR2 YYNGEE. The CDR3 loop reads CASSVDSRTDTQYF. DNA for the CDR3: TGTGCCAGCAGCGTGGACAGCCGCACAGATACGCAGTATTTT.

This clonotype has a handful of counts. The chain couples TRBV4-1 to TRBJ2-3, with D tentatively TRBD1 (6 bases). V lost 4 bases to trimming and J lost 1 base, with 18 bases between them. This CDR3 is built from 17 residues. Germline V gene sequence: CDR1 MGHRA, CDR2 YSYEKL. CDR3 nucleotide sequence: TGCGCCAGCAGCCCCCTCCGACGAGGGGGTGGCACAGATACGCAGTATTTT. This gives the protein CASSPLRRGGGTDTQYF.

This clonotype occurred many times. This chain uses TRBV4-2 with TRBJ1-3; D is unresolved. V gave up 0 bases and J gave up 8 bases, with 11 bases separating them. This CDR3 has 14 residues. In germline, CDR1 is LGHNA, CDR2 YNFKEQ. The CDR3 DNA follows: TGTGCCAGCAGCCAAGACCTGGCGTGGGACACCATATATTTT. As protein: CASSQDLAWDTIYF.

This clonotype has a handful of counts. The chain employs TRBV7-2 and TRBJ2-3; 13 positions match TRBD2. Germline V lookup: CDR1 SGHTA, CDR2 FQGNSA. J was trimmed by 0 bases and V by 0 bases; bases with no gene match: 6. The CDR3 has 19 residues. CDR3 in amino acids: CASSLAGLAGASSTDTQYF. Here the CDR3 DNA reads TGTGCCAGCAGCTTAGCCGGACTAGCGGGGGCAAGTAGCACAGATACGCAGTATTTT.

This clonotype was detected ten times or more. This rearrangement joins TRBV11-2 to TRBJ2-1; TRBD2 matches at 7 bases. The V segment lost 5 bases and the J segment 3 bases; nucleotides outside the gene matches: 7. The CDR3 loop spans 15 amino acids. Germline assignment: CDR1 SGHAT and CDR2 FQNNGV. CDR3 sequence reads: CASSPSAGVYNEQFF. The DNA of the CDR3 is TGTGCCAGCAGCCCGTCGGCGGGAGTCTACAATGAGCAGTTCTTC.

This clonotype was picked up many times. The chain carries TRBV27 and TRBJ2-2; 8 bases agree with TRBD1. The CDR3 runs to 15 residues. V was pared by 6 bases and J by 2 bases, with 5 bases of the junction left unmatched. Per the germline V gene, CDR1 is MNHEY and CDR2 is SMNVEV (reference sequence). CDR3 sequence (DNA): TGTGCCAGCAGCACGACAGGGGTAAACACCGGGGAGCTGTTTTTT. Translated, it gives CASSTTGVNTGELFF.

Ten or more counts support this clonotype. The chain joins TRBV12-3 or TRBV12-4 to TRBJ1-1; D gene unclear. The CDR3 loop spans 16 amino acids. Trimming cost V 3 bases and J 2 bases, with 16 bases left between them. The CDR3 region is CASSFSGKLANTEAFF. The CDR3 DNA reads TGTGCCAGCAGTTTTTCCGGAAAATTAGCAAACACTGAAGCTTTCTTT.

The rearrangement links TRBV3-1 to TRBJ2-1; D uncertain. The CDR3 consists of 12 residues. V lost 0 bases and J 10 bases, leaving 7 bases between the germline ends. Germline CDR1 LGHDT, CDR2 YNNKEL (reference sequence). The CDR3 is CASSQEPYEQFF. The CDR3 DNA is TGTGCCAGCAGCCAAGAACCCTACGAGCAGTTCTTC.

This clonotype came up many times. This CDR3 is CSVEGPGNNYGYTF. Written as DNA, the CDR3 is TGCAGCGTTGAAGGTCCGGGAAATAACTATGGCTACACCTTC. The J gene is TRBJ1-2, the V gene TRBV29-1; D remains unclear. Trimming cost V 1 base and J 1 base, with 10 bases left between them. CDR3 size: 14 residues. Germline V gene lookup returns CDR1 SQVTM and CDR2 ANQGSEA.

This clonotype has ten or more counts. The gene calls are TRBV29-1 and TRBJ2-7; TRBD1 matches 10 bases. Unmatched junction bases numbered 3, after V lost 7 bases and J lost 3 bases. Per the germline V gene, CDR1 is SQVTM and CDR2 is ANQGSEA. The CDR3 runs 12 residues. The CDR3 loop is CSAGQGGYEQYF. CDR3 in DNA: TGCAGCGCTGGACAGGGGGGCTACGAGCAGTACTTC.

This clonotype has a handful of counts. The J gene is TRBJ1-1, the V gene TRBV7-8; D not certain. The CDR3 is made up of 10 amino acids. Germline V gives CDR1 SGHVS, CDR2 FQNEAQ. V was cut by 4 bases and J by 11 bases, with 8 bases left in between. The CDR3 reads CASSSSMAFF. CDR3 in DNA: TGTGCCAGCAGCTCCTCGATGGCTTTCTTT.

This clonotype was recorded at least ten times. The chain links TRBV9 to TRBJ2-1, with TRBD2 matching 13 bases. V lost 3 bases to trimming and J lost 4 bases; unmatched junction nucleotides: 4. The CDR3 has 16 residues. Germline V gene lookup returns CDR1 SGDLS and CDR2 YYNGEE. The CDR3 loop reads CASSGLAGGNYNEQFF. CDR3 coding DNA: TGTGCCAGCAGCGGACTAGCGGGGGGTAATTACAATGAGCAGTTCTTC.

This clonotype was recorded many times. The J gene is TRBJ2-2, the V gene TRBV5-1; a possible D gene is TRBD2 (6 bases). The CDR3 length is 18 residues. V was shortened by 4 bases and J by 0 bases, with 19 bases between the two germline ends. Germline lookup yields CDR1 SGHRS and CDR2 YFSETQ. The CDR3 spells CASSRQLLGGTNTGELFF. Here the CDR3 DNA reads TGCGCCAGCAGCCGACAATTGTTAGGCGGGACGAACACCGGGGAGCTGTTTTTT. The full variable domain, its missing parts supplied by reference TRBV5-1 and TRBJ2-2, is KAGVTQTPRYLIKTRGQQVTLSCSPISGHRSVSWYQQTPGQGLQFLFEYFSETQRNKGNFPGRFSGRQFSNSRSEMNVSTLELGDSALYLCASSRQLLGGTNTGELFFGEGSRLTVL.